One T cell receptor beta chain is described in this entry. No antigen is known for it. The data were taken from a study of blood T cells in healthy people across ages. Study-level findings and limits: Strongly correlated with naive T cell percentage was TCR beta diversity.

Trimming shortened V by 4 bases and J by 10 bases, and 13 bases separated the two germline ends. Germline V gene data show CDR1 as KGHDR and CDR2 as SFDVKD. The CDR3 length is 13 residues. Combining a sample-barcoded 5' primer with a J-beta primer mix, a second PCR ran for about 7 to 11 cycles. Each cDNA molecule, via a template-switch adaptor with 12 random nucleotides, was tagged. TCRdb called the 5' RACE reads again in MiXCR, with one record for every CDR3 protein. Altogether around 780,000 distinct CDR3 sequences are present, roughly three fifths being singletons, with the ten largest covering under 30%.

V is TRBV24-1 and J is TRBJ1-5, with D maybe TRBD1 (5 bases). This clonotype was obtained from a man aged 40-50 years in good health. Sequenced: blood. The chain's CDR3 is CATSDSTVEPQHF. The CDR3 DNA reads as TGTGCCACCAGTGACTCGACAGTCGAACCCCAGCATTTT.